This TCR beta chain was identified in a study of blood T cell repertoires in COVID-19. Study as a whole: Whether acute or convalescent, the COVID-19 samples came from the United States, Italy and Spain. The analysed material was cDNA or gDNA that came from T cells, B-cell-depleted T cells, or PBMCs.

In the study's own analysis: Amplification from reference gene primers served as the basis for estimated nucleated cell counts. The protocol was immunoSEQ multiplex PCR, while the TCRdb copy is restricted to in-frame clones and leaves out a portion. The DNA was the basis for D and trimming; V, J and clone size are from that table. The data hold over 300,000 clones, with around 83% observed a single time. Unmatched junction bases numbered 6, after V lost 4 bases and J lost 6 bases. Germline values: CDR1 SGHDT, CDR2 YYEEEE. The CDR3 runs to 13 residues. Sequenced sample: peripheral blood. V usage is TRBV5-6 and J usage is TRBJ2-7; 8 nucleotides agree with TRBD1. The TCR sequence derives from a woman between 50 and 59 years old with acute or convalescent COVID-19. The CDR3 protein is CASSIGQGGEQYV. CDR3 coding DNA: TGTGCCAGCAGCATAGGACAGGGAGGCGAGCAGTACGTC.